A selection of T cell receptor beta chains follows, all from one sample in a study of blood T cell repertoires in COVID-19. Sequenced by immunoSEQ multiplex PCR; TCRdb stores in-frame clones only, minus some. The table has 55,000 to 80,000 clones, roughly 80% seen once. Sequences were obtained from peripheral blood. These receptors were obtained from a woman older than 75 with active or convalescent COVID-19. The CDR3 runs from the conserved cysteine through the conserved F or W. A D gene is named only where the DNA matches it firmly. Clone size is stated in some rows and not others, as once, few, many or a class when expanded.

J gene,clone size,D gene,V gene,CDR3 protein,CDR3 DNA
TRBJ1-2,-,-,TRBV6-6,CASSYLREEGYTF,TGTGCCAGCAGTTACCTCAGGGAGGAAGGCTACACCTTC
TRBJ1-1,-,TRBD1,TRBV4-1,CASSQERDRAAFF,TGCGCCAGCAGCCAAGAGAGGGACAGGGCAGCTTTCTTT
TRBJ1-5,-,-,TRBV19,CASTLSPYSNQPQHF,TGTGCCAGTACTTTAAGCCCTTATAGCAATCAGCCCCAGCATTTT
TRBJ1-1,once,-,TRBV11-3,CASSLDGVNTEAFF,TGTGCCAGCAGCTTAGACGGGGTGAACACTGAAGCTTTCTTT
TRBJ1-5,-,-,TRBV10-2,CASSEGARQPQHF,TGCGCCAGCAGTGAAGGGGCACGTCAGCCCCAGCATTTT
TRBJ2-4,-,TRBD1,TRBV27,CASTGQGLAKNIQYF,TGTGCCAGCACCGGACAGGGCCTAGCCAAAAACATTCAGTACTTC
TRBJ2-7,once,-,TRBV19,CASSTPTRDMQYF,TGTGCCAGTAGTACCCCGACCCGGGACATGCAGTACTTC
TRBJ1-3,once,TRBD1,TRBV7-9,CASRTTGTGNTIYF,TGTGCCAGCAGGACGACAGGGACTGGAAACACCATATATTTT
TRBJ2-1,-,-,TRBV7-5,CVRSSQLEQFF,TGTGTCAGAAGCAGTCAACTTGAGCAGTTCTTC
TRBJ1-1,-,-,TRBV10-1,CASSLDIMNTEAFF,TGCGCCAGCAGTTTGGACATAATGAACACTGAAGCTTTCTTT
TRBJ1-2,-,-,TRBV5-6,CASSLDAGNNYGYTF,TGTGCCAGCAGCTTGGATGCGGGGAATAACTATGGCTACACCTTC
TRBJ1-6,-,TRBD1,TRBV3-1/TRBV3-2,CASSQGYRGDNSPLHF,TGTGCCAGCAGCCAAGGTTACAGGGGCGATAATTCACCCCTCCACTTT
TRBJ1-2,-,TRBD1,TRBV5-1,CASSSTQGARYGYTF,TGCGCCAGCAGCTCTACCCAGGGGGCGCGGTATGGCTACACCTTC
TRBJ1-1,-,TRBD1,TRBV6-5,CASSFDRATEAFF,TGTGCCAGCAGTTTCGACAGGGCCACTGAAGCTTTCTTT
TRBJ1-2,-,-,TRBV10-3,CAISTAVMGYGYTF,TGTGCCATTTCGACGGCGGTGATGGGCTATGGCTACACCTTC
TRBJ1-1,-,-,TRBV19,CASSQRGTNTEAFF,TGTGCCAGTAGTCAACGGGGAACGAACACTGAAGCTTTCTTT
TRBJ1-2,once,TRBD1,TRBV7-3,CASSLTGQGEKGGYTF,TGTGCCAGCAGCTTAACCGGACAGGGGGAGAAAGGTGGCTACACCTTC
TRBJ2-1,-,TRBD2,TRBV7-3,CASSLNGGTYNEQFF,TGTGCCAGCAGCTTAAACGGGGGGACTTACAATGAGCAGTTCTTC
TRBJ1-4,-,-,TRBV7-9,CASSLRGQGLFF,TGTGCCAGCAGCTTACGGGGACAAGGGCTGTTTTTT
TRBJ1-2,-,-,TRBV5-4,CASSFSVDTNYGYTF,TGTGCCAGCAGCTTTTCGGTAGACACTAACTATGGCTACACCTTC
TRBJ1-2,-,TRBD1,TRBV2,CAGSWDRATSSAGYTF,TGTGCCGGCTCCTGGGACAGGGCAACTTCTTCGGCGGGCTACACCTTC
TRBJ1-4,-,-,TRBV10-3,CAISEGELNEKLFF,TGTGCCATCAGTGAGGGGGAGCTTAATGAAAAACTGTTTTTT
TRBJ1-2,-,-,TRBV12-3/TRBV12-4,CASSLGSRLGYTF,TGTGCCAGCAGCCTTGGTAGCCGCCTTGGCTACACCTTC
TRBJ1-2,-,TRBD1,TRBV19,CASSIGTVPGGGYTF,TGTGCCAGTAGTATTGGGACAGTTCCAGGAGGGGGCTACACCTTC
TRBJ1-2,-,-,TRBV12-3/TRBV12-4,CASSRGDYGYTF,TGTGCCAGCAGTAGGGGTGACTATGGCTACACCTTC
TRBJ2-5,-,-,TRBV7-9,CASSSRTGYLETQYF,TGTGCCAGCAGCTCCCGCACAGGGTACCTGGAGACCCAGTACTTC
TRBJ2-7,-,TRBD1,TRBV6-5,CASSWDRIYDAQYF,TGTGCCAGCAGTTGGGACAGGATCTACGACGCGCAGTACTTC
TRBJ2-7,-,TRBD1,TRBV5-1,CASSGTGGSYEQYF,TGCGCCAGCAGCGGTACAGGGGGTTCCTACGAGCAGTACTTC
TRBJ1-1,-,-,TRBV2,CASSTEIEAFF,TGTGCCAGCAGTACAGAGATTGAAGCTTTCTTT
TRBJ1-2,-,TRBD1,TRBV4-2,CASSQPGQGEGGYGYTF,TGTGCCAGCAGCCAACCGGGACAGGGAGAGGGTGGCTATGGCTACACCTTC
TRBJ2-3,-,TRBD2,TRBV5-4,CASSVRGGGTDTQYF,TGTGCCAGCAGCGTGCGGGGGGGCGGCACAGATACGCAGTATTTT
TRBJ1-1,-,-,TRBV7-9,CASSLDKVSSF,TGTGCCAGCAGCTTGGACAAGGTCTCTTCCTTT
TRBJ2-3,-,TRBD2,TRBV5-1,CASSLVGREGSDTQYF,TGCGCCAGCAGCTTGGTCGGCAGGGAGGGGTCAGATACGCAGTATTTT
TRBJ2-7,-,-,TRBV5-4,CASSFGGYEQYF,TGTGCCAGCAGCTTCGGGGGCTACGAGCAGTACTTC
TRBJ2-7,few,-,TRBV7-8,CASRGSYEQYF,TGTGCCTCAAGGGGCTCCTACGAGCAGTACTTC
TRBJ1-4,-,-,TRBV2,CASGEASGNEKLFF,TGTGCCAGCGGAGAGGCCAGCGGGAATGAAAAACTGTTTTTT
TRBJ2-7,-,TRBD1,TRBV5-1,CASSLTGTGYEQYF,TGCGCCAGCAGCTTAACCGGGACAGGCTACGAGCAGTACTTC
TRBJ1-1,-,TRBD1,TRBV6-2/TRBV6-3,CASSYSGTGIYTEAFF,TGTGCCAGCAGTTACTCCGGGACAGGGATTTACACTGAAGCTTTCTTT
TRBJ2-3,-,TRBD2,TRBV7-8,CASSPRTSGGAFDTQYF,TGTGCCAGCAGCCCGAGGACTAGCGGGGGGGCCTTCGATACGCAGTATTTT
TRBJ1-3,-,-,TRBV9,CASSVEFSASGNTIYF,TGTGCCAGCAGCGTAGAATTCAGCGCCTCTGGAAACACCATATATTTT
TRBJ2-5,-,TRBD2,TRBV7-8,CASSLAPMWGGEETQYF,TGTGCCAGCAGCTTAGCCCCTATGTGGGGGGGAGAAGAGACCCAGTACTTC
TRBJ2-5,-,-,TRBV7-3,CASSDSQETQYF,TGTGCCAGCAGCGACAGTCAAGAGACCCAGTACTTC